This T cell receptor (beta chain) came from a study of T cell clonotyping in hematopoietic cell transplantation. V was shortened by 0 bases and J by 0 bases, with 6 bases between the two germline ends. The CDR3 covers 16 residues. Germline CDR1 and CDR2: SGHTA and FQGTGA. This clone was detected only a few times. Its antigen is still unknown. Study-wide points: CD4 and CD8 repertoire contributions could not be separated without sorting.

TCRdb's table, derived via immunoSEQ multiplex PCR, lists solely in-frame clones and lacks some. Altogether roughly 2,300 clones are present, 80% to 90% being singletons, with the ten largest covering 3.5% to 5%. This TCR was recovered from a middle-aged man in good health. Some clones in this sample may be carry-over from other donors' samples. The chain employs TRBV7-3 and TRBJ2-6; D not resolved. The sequenced sample consisted of peripheral blood mononuclear cells. CDR3 sequence reads: CASSLTTDSGANVLTF. For the CDR3, the DNA is TGTGCCAGCAGCTTAACGACGGACTCTGGGGCCAACGTCCTGACTTTC. The entire variable domain, with the rest obtained from reference TRBV7-3 and TRBJ2-6, is as follows: GAGVSQTPSNKVTEKGKYVELRCDPISGHTALYWYRQSLGQGPEFLIYFQGTGAADDSGLPNDRFFAVRPEGSVSTLKIQRTERGDSAVYLCASSLTTDSGANVLTFGAGSRLTVL.